Presented here are 19 T cell receptor beta chains from one specimen sequenced in a study of glioma-infiltrating T cells after dendritic cell vaccination. TCRdb's copy holds only in-frame clones and misses some; the assay was immunoSEQ multiplex PCR. The sample carries 100,000 or so clones, 85% to 90% recorded once. The time point denotes: after dendritic cell vaccination, including at tumor progression/relapse. The sequencing used blood, collected after dendritic cell vaccination. These receptors all come from a human donor with glioblastoma.

The chain carries TRBV18 and TRBJ2-5; 7 positions match TRBD1. The CDR3 loop spans 14 amino acids. The V gene's germline CDR1 is KGHSH and CDR2 LQKENI. V shed 4 bases, J shed 4 bases, and the junction held 6 bases outside the gene matches. In nucleotides, the CDR3 is TGTGCCAGCTCACGTACTAGACAGGGAGAGACCCAGTACTTC. Translated: CASSRTRQGETQYF.

The chain links TRBV6-5 to TRBJ2-3; perhaps TRBD1 as D (6 bases). Trimming shortened V by 7 bases and J by 2 bases, and 13 bases separated the two germline ends. This CDR3 is built from 14 residues. Germline lookup yields CDR1 MNHEY and CDR2 SVGAGI. This CDR3 reads CASNRGTFTDTQYF. The DNA of the CDR3 is TGTGCCAGCAACCGAGGGACATTCACAGATACGCAGTATTTT.

This clone was seen a single time. This chain connects TRBV15 to TRBJ1-5, with D perhaps TRBD1 (5 bases). Between the trimmed V and J ends, which lost 4 bases and 7 bases, there was a span of 14 bases. CDR3 size: 14 residues. Germline V gene sequence: CDR1 LNHNV, CDR2 YYDKDF (reference sequence). The CDR3 loop reads CATSKGVSRQPQHF. DNA for the CDR3: TGTGCCACCAGCAAAGGGGTCTCCCGCCAGCCCCAGCATTTT.

The chain has TRBV6-1 and TRBJ1-1, with 9 positions matching TRBD1. Germline V gives CDR1 MNHNS, CDR2 SASEGT. The CDR3 spans 19 residues. V lost 4 bases and J lost 3; bases outside the gene matches: 18. This CDR3 is CASSAYPPGQGSSYTEAFF. In DNA form, the CDR3 reads TGTGCCAGCAGTGCCTACCCACCGGGACAGGGATCATCGTACACTGAAGCTTTCTTT.

This clone appeared once. V is TRBV2 and J is TRBJ2-3; 8 bases are shared with TRBD2. Trimming at V came to 8 bases and at J to 9 bases, leaving 10 bases not matched to a gene. Per germline, CDR1 SNHLY and CDR2 FYNNEI. The CDR3 totals 13 residues. CDR3 in amino acids: CASVKERENTQYF. Here the CDR3 DNA reads TGTGCCAGCGTAAAGGAGCGGGAGAACACGCAGTATTTT.

This clone was picked up one time. The CDR3 sequence: CASSFGTSEKYF. CDR3 sequence (DNA): TGTGCCAGCAGCTTCGGGACTAGCGAGAAGTACTTC. The V call is TRBV7-2, the J call TRBJ2-5; 10 bases are shared with TRBD2. With V trimmed by 3 bases and J by 12 bases, 4 bases remained unmatched. This CDR3 contains 12 residues. From germline, CDR1 is SGHTA and CDR2 FQGNSA.

This clone was recorded only once. The chain joins TRBV30 to TRBJ2-2; unclear D gene. CDR1 and CDR2 (germline): GTSNPN, SVGIG (reference sequence). The CDR3 runs 13 residues. With 0 bases removed from V and 5 bases from J, the gap between germline ends came to 7 bases. CDR3 loop: CAWSVGHTGELFF. The DNA of the CDR3 is TGTGCCTGGAGTGTCGGTCATACCGGGGAGCTGTTTTTT.

The DNA for the CDR3 is TGCAGTGCTAGGCAGGGGGGTGGCTACACCTTC. It translates to CSARQGGGYTF. This chain links TRBV20-1 with TRBJ1-2; 7 positions agree with TRBD1. The germline CDR1 and CDR2 sequences are DFQATT and SNEGSKA (reference sequence). V gave up 3 bases and J gave up 7 bases; unmatched junction bases: 2. CDR3 size: 11 residues.

The chain couples TRBV9 to TRBJ2-3; perhaps TRBD2 as D (5 bases). There are 16 residues in the CDR3. The germline V and J ends were trimmed by 0 bases and 2 bases, with 13 bases remaining between them. Germline CDR1 is SGDLS and CDR2 is YYNGEE. In nucleotides, the CDR3 is TGTGCCAGCAGCGTAGGGAACGGGGTGGACACAGATACGCAGTATTTT. Its translation is CASSVGNGVDTDTQYF.

The rearrangement joins TRBV2 to TRBJ1-5; TRBD1 is a possible D gene (5 bases). Germline values: CDR1 SNHLY, CDR2 FYNNEI. The CDR3 loop spans 15 amino acids. The V end was cut by 8 bases, the J end by 3 bases, with 17 bases between. Written as DNA, the CDR3 is TGTGCCAGCCAGGGACTGGGGGTTATCAATCAGCCCCAGCATTTT. Translated, it gives CASQGLGVINQPQHF.

The CDR3 bases are TGTGCCAGCAGCCCCGGACAGCCCTATGGCTACACCTTC. As protein: CASSPGQPYGYTF. The rearrangement uses TRBV7-8 and TRBJ1-2; possible D gene TRBD1, 6 bases. This CDR3 is 13 amino acids long. Trimming took 5 bases from V and 4 from J, leaving 11 bases between them. Germline CDR1 and CDR2: SGHVS and FQNEAQ.

This chain joins TRBV30 and TRBJ2-7; a possible D gene is TRBD1 (6 bases). Germline V CDR1 and CDR2: GTSNPN, SVGIG (reference sequence). Trimming removed 2 bases at V and 4 bases at J, with 15 bases between. CDR3 length equals 14 residues. The CDR3 spells CAWSQSGTNYEQYF. CDR3 bases: TGTGCCTGGAGTCAGTCCGGGACAAATTACGAGCAGTACTTC.

The CDR3 coding sequence is TGTGCCTGGAGTGTACGAAACAGGGCCGATGGGGCTTTCTTT. Its protein is CAWSVRNRADGAFF. The V gene is TRBV30, the J gene TRBJ1-1; TRBD1 is a possible D gene (6 bases). The V and J ends lost 0 bases and 11 bases respectively, with 19 bases between them. The germline CDR1 and CDR2 sequences are GTSNPN and SVGIG (reference sequence). The length of the CDR3 is 14 residues.

This clone has a handful of counts. The rearrangement uses TRBV9 and TRBJ2-7, with 7 bases matching TRBD2. V trimming: 0 bases; J trimming: 3 bases; junction bases outside the gene matches: 6. Germline-derived CDR1 and CDR2 are SGDLS and YYNGEE. The CDR3 totals 15 residues. The DNA of the CDR3 is TGTGCCAGCAGCGTAGGGGGGGGAGGTGGCTACGAGCAGTACTTC. Translation gives CASSVGGGGGYEQYF.

DNA for the CDR3: TGCGCCAGCAGTCAGGGGACAGGGATCAGGAACACTGAAGCTTTCTTT. Protein sequence: CASSQGTGIRNTEAFF. V is TRBV23-1 and J is TRBJ1-1; 9 bases map to TRBD1. TRBV23-1 carries the ORF label, with uncertain function. The CDR3 has 16 residues. With 3 bases clipped from V and 1 base from J, the junction kept 6 bases outside the gene matches.

The V call is TRBV5-1, the J call TRBJ2-3; 7 bases agree with TRBD1. The CDR3 runs 14 residues. The V gene end was trimmed by 4 bases and the J gene end by 0 bases; junction bases not matched to a gene: 2. Germline values: CDR1 SGHRS, CDR2 YFSETQ. CDR3 DNA: TGCGCCAGCAGCGTGGGACAGAGCACAGATACGCAGTATTTT. Its translation is CASSVGQSTDTQYF.

This clone was seen only once. The chain couples TRBV19 to TRBJ2-7; D may be TRBD1 (5 bases). Trimming removed 5 bases at V and 3 bases at J, with 11 bases between. CDR1 LNHDA and CDR2 SQIVND come from the germline V gene (reference sequence). The CDR3 has 13 residues. CDR3 region: CASSSTDNYEQYF. CDR3 sequence (DNA): TGTGCCAGTAGTTCGACAGACAACTACGAGCAGTACTTC.

This sequence joins TRBV10-1 and TRBJ1-3; D not resolved. CDR3 size: 13 residues. The V end was cut by 4 bases, the J end by 3 bases, with 7 bases between. Germline V gene sequence: CDR1 WNHNN, CDR2 SYGVQD (reference sequence). The CDR3 loop is CASSGGVGNTIYF. CDR3 bases: TGCGCCAGCAGTGGGGGAGTTGGAAACACCATATATTTT.

The rearrangement uses TRBV9 and TRBJ2-5, with 9 bases matching TRBD1. CDR1 SGDLS and CDR2 YYNGEE come from the germline V gene. The CDR3 consists of 14 residues. V lost 4 bases to trimming and J lost 5 bases; unmatched junction nucleotides: 6. The CDR3 coding sequence is TGTGCCAGCAGCTTCGGGACAGGGATGGAGACCCAGTACTTC. It translates to CASSFGTGMETQYF.